This paragraph covers one T cell receptor (beta chain) sequence. The clone's antigen remains unknown. Nothing much larger sits one base from this clone, and base qualities are not available. Systemically healthy Caucasian individuals from Russia, 35 to 50 in total and aged roughly 6 to 100 years, were included as donors. Ten milliliters of peripheral blood were drawn from each donor into EDTA-treated Vacutainer tubes. PBMCs were isolated by Ficoll-Paque density-gradient centrifugation, with at least 6.5 million obtained per sample. Trizol reagent was used to extract total RNA from the PBMCs, yielding at least 5.5 micrograms per sample. For every donor, flow cytometry on a PBMC aliquot measured the percentage of naive CD45RAhigh/CD27high T cells. Receptors were amplified or captured by 5' RACE. The sequencer listed for this sample is Illumina HiSeq 2500. The second PCR ran for roughly 7 to 12 cycles and used a J-beta primer mix along with a sample-barcoded 5' primer. Each TCR beta cDNA molecule received a unique molecular identifier from a template-switch 5' adaptor carrying 12 random nucleotides. Each sample yielded at least 3 million CDR3-containing paired-end reads. The Mint cDNA synthesis kit, primed by a TRBC-specific oligonucleotide, was used to synthesize first-strand cDNA from all RNA. After uracil-DNA glycosylase treatment, a first 18-cycle PCR used universal primers M1SS and BC2_uni_R on all cDNA. Processing in the source paper ran as follows. For normalization, 1 million high-quality reads were randomly selected from each sample, with every read carrying a distinct molecular identifier. Instead of being binned into consensus sequences, reads with shared molecular identifiers were discarded. CDR3 identification, clonotype clustering and error correction used MiTCR with a Q25 quality threshold and the strictest error-elimination algorithm. A nonparametric unseen species model using Euler transformation provided a lower-bound estimate of total TCR beta diversity. Starting from the raw public reads, TCRdb applied fastp trimming at Q25, assembled clones with MiXCR and retained in-frame beta chains. Identical CDR3 proteins give one entry, which carries the most common genes and DNA. The V and J calls, along with clone size, are taken from TCRdb and not from the paper's own processing. The sample data list 1.5 million to 1.9 million distinct CDR3 sequences, and 35% to 45% of these were observed just once. The ten largest clones represent under 5% of the sample.

The data stem from a study of blood T cells in healthy people across ages (dated by TCRdb to between 2014 and 2017). Context from the whole study: In model experiments, template switching captured about one uniquely barcoded TCR beta cDNA molecule for every two T cells. Donors were grouped into four age groups: young (average roughly 16 years), middle-aged (roughly 40), aged (around 60) and long-lived (around 80). The study analyzed two additional independent replicas of 1 million unique cDNA reads from the same blood draw for two donors, one aged 18 to 30 and one aged 80 or older. To avoid experimental bias, donors of different ages were distributed randomly across sequencing lanes. To track age-related changes in TCR beta repertoire diversity, the study relied on deep sequencing normalized with unique cDNA molecular identifiers.

CDR1 and CDR2 are drawn from the germline V gene: SQVTM, ANQGSEA. Trimming takes 2 bases from V and 2 bases from J, and the germline ends sit 16 bases apart. The CDR3 goes from the cysteine to the phenylalanine over 15 residues. CDR3 DNA only is kept here, 45 bases in frame from base 1. General findings and caveats noted by the study authors: The percentage of naive T cells measured by flow cytometry correlated strongly with observed TCR beta diversity. Estimates of total diversity based on one million sequenced T cells were considered lower bounds and underestimates. Because donor CMV infection status was unknown, age-related changes in expanded clonotypes were potentially confounded. Bulk unsorted PBMC profiling prevented conclusive comparison of naive and antigen-experienced compartments. Compared with the aged group, more naive CD4+ T cells, fewer expanded clones and increased TCR diversity were shown by the long-lived group, suggesting age selection. Observed TCR beta diversity per million T cells fell roughly linearly with age, and a significant reduction was already apparent by age around 40.

The chain joins TRBV29-1 to TRBJ2-7; matching of 6 bases hints at TRBD1 as the D gene. This sequence was found in a woman aged 18-29 years in good health. The sequenced sample was blood. The nucleotide sequence reads as follows: TGCAGCGTTGAAAAAGGTACAGGGCCTACCTACGAGCAGTACTTC. It encodes CSVEKGTGPTYEQYF.